Listed below are T cell receptor beta chains from one sample, sequenced in a study of response to subunit inactivated influenza vaccine. TCRdb independently ran MiXCR on the RT-PCR reads; one entry per CDR3 protein. The data contain approximately 300,000 distinct CDR3 sequences, approximately 20% of them singletons. Sequences were derived from PBMCs from blood, sampled around 22 months after vaccination. The receptors were sampled from a man aged 50-75 years who received an inactivated influenza vaccine. Both conserved end residues are part of each CDR3. Fields, in order: J gene, V gene, D gene, clone size, CDR3 length, CDR3 DNA, CDR3 protein. A D gene is named only where the DNA matches it firmly. Clone size is shown for a subset of rows, as once, few, many or a class of expanded clone.

j_call: TRBJ2-7; v_call: TRBV12-3/TRBV12-4; d_call: TRBD1; clone_size: .; cdr3_length: 13; cdr3_nt: TGTGCCAGCAGTTTAAAGGGGGCTTACGAGCAGTACTTC; cdr3_aa: CASSLKGAYEQYF
j_call: TRBJ2-7; v_call: TRBV10-3; d_call: .; clone_size: .; cdr3_length: 13; cdr3_nt: TGTGCCATCAGCTCAGACAGTACCTACGAGCAGTACTTC; cdr3_aa: CAISSDSTYEQYF
j_call: TRBJ1-4; v_call: TRBV20-1; d_call: .; clone_size: many; cdr3_length: 15; cdr3_nt: TGCAGTGCTAGACGGCGGGGCGCAACTAATGAAAAACTGTTTTTT; cdr3_aa: CSARRRGATNEKLFF
j_call: TRBJ2-5; v_call: TRBV4-3; d_call: TRBD2; clone_size: .; cdr3_length: 18; cdr3_nt: TGCGCCAGCAGCCCCGGGGCAACTAGCGGGAGGGCCTTAGAGACCCAGTACTTC; cdr3_aa: CASSPGATSGRALETQYF
j_call: TRBJ1-5; v_call: TRBV2; d_call: TRBD1; clone_size: many; cdr3_length: 15; cdr3_nt: TGTGCCAGCAGCGCCGGGACAGATACGGGAGGGCCCCAGCATTTT; cdr3_aa: CASSAGTDTGGPQHF
j_call: TRBJ1-1; v_call: TRBV20-1; d_call: TRBD1; clone_size: few; cdr3_length: 14; cdr3_nt: TGCAGTGCTACGGGACAGGGGGCGGGCACTGAAGCTTTCTTT; cdr3_aa: CSATGQGAGTEAFF
j_call: TRBJ1-3; v_call: TRBV12-3/TRBV12-4; d_call: .; clone_size: .; cdr3_length: 15; cdr3_nt: TGTGCCAGCAGTTCTACCGGGGGTGCTGGAAACACCATATATTTT; cdr3_aa: CASSSTGGAGNTIYF
j_call: TRBJ2-3; v_call: TRBV7-2; d_call: TRBD2; clone_size: .; cdr3_length: 17; cdr3_nt: TGTGCCAGCAGCTTCCTCGGGTTAGCGGGGACCACAGATACGCAGTATTTT; cdr3_aa: CASSFLGLAGTTDTQYF
j_call: TRBJ1-2; v_call: TRBV12-3/TRBV12-4; d_call: .; clone_size: .; cdr3_length: 12; cdr3_nt: TGTGCCAGCAATGCCCTAGGCTATGGCTACACCTTC; cdr3_aa: CASNALGYGYTF
j_call: TRBJ1-1; v_call: TRBV6-2/TRBV6-3; d_call: TRBD1; clone_size: few; cdr3_length: 14; cdr3_nt: TGTGCCAGCAGTAAACAGGGGGGGTACACTGAAGCTTTCTTT; cdr3_aa: CASSKQGGYTEAFF
j_call: TRBJ2-7; v_call: TRBV4-3; d_call: TRBD2; clone_size: .; cdr3_length: 14; cdr3_nt: TGCGCCAGCAGCCAAGGGGGGACTAGCGACGAGCAGTACTTC; cdr3_aa: CASSQGGTSDEQYF
j_call: TRBJ2-7; v_call: TRBV21-1; d_call: .; clone_size: .; cdr3_length: 16; cdr3_nt: TGTGCCAGCAGCAAAGGTGCGCTAGCAGGTACCTACGAGCAGTACTTC; cdr3_aa: CASSKGALAGTYEQYF
j_call: TRBJ2-3; v_call: TRBV5-1; d_call: .; clone_size: few; cdr3_length: 14; cdr3_nt: TGCGCCAGTCAGAAACGAGGGGGCACAGATACGCAGTATTTT; cdr3_aa: CASQKRGGTDTQYF
j_call: TRBJ2-7; v_call: TRBV11-2; d_call: TRBD1; clone_size: once; cdr3_length: 16; cdr3_nt: TGTGCCAGCAGCTTGGGCGCCGGGACAGGTGGTACGGAGCAGTACTTC; cdr3_aa: CASSLGAGTGGTEQYF
j_call: TRBJ1-5; v_call: TRBV7-8; d_call: .; clone_size: .; cdr3_length: 14; cdr3_nt: TGTGCCAGCAGCTTAAGACCTCGCAATCAGCCCCAGCATTTT; cdr3_aa: CASSLRPRNQPQHF
j_call: TRBJ2-7; v_call: TRBV28; d_call: .; clone_size: few; cdr3_length: 10; cdr3_nt: TGTGCCAGCAGTTTATACGAGCAGTACTTC; cdr3_aa: CASSLYEQYF
j_call: TRBJ2-3; v_call: TRBV5-4; d_call: .; clone_size: many; cdr3_length: 15; cdr3_nt: TGTGCCAGCAGCTTTCTCGGGAGTAGCACAGATACGCAGTATTTT; cdr3_aa: CASSFLGSSTDTQYF
j_call: TRBJ1-1; v_call: TRBV20-1; d_call: .; clone_size: few; cdr3_length: 15; cdr3_nt: TGCAGTGCTAGAGATTTAGGCAGGCCGAACACTGAAGCTTTCTTT; cdr3_aa: CSARDLGRPNTEAFF
j_call: TRBJ2-1; v_call: TRBV4-2; d_call: TRBD2; clone_size: .; cdr3_length: 16; cdr3_nt: TGTGCCAGCAGCCAGACGGGACTAGGGCTCTACAATGAGCAGTTCTTC; cdr3_aa: CASSQTGLGLYNEQFF
j_call: TRBJ2-2; v_call: TRBV7-9; d_call: TRBD1; clone_size: once; cdr3_length: 14; cdr3_nt: TGTGCCAGCAGACGGGACAGCAACACCGGGGAGCTGTTTTTT; cdr3_aa: CASRRDSNTGELFF
j_call: TRBJ1-3; v_call: TRBV7-2; d_call: TRBD1; clone_size: .; cdr3_length: 16; cdr3_nt: TGTGCCAGCAGCTTAGCGGGCAGGGGGTCTGGAAACACCATATATTTT; cdr3_aa: CASSLAGRGSGNTIYF
j_call: TRBJ1-1; v_call: TRBV9; d_call: .; clone_size: few; cdr3_length: 14; cdr3_nt: TGTGCCAGCAGCGTAGCAGGGGAGGCCACTGAAGCTTTCTTT; cdr3_aa: CASSVAGEATEAFF
j_call: TRBJ1-2; v_call: TRBV5-5; d_call: .; clone_size: few; cdr3_length: 14; cdr3_nt: TGTGCCAGCAGCTTGGAAACAGGCCCGAGTGGCTACACCTTC; cdr3_aa: CASSLETGPSGYTF
j_call: TRBJ2-1; v_call: TRBV20-1; d_call: TRBD2; clone_size: .; cdr3_length: 15; cdr3_nt: TGCAGTGCTACATCTAGCGGGGGGGCCTCTCATGAGCAGTTCTTC; cdr3_aa: CSATSSGGASHEQFF
j_call: TRBJ1-1; v_call: TRBV29-1; d_call: .; clone_size: many; cdr3_length: 13; cdr3_nt: TGCAGCGTTGAACAGGGTAGTTTTTCTGAAGCTTTCTTT; cdr3_aa: CSVEQGSFSEAFF
j_call: TRBJ1-2; v_call: TRBV20-1; d_call: TRBD1; clone_size: few; cdr3_length: 14; cdr3_nt: TGCAGTGCTAGAGCTCAGGGGGTAATATATGGCTACACCTTC; cdr3_aa: CSARAQGVIYGYTF
j_call: TRBJ1-2; v_call: TRBV6-2/TRBV6-3; d_call: TRBD1; clone_size: many; cdr3_length: 15; cdr3_nt: TGTGCCAGCAGGACTCGACTGACAGGGATAGGCGGCTACACCTTC; cdr3_aa: CASRTRLTGIGGYTF
j_call: TRBJ1-1; v_call: TRBV3-1; d_call: .; clone_size: .; cdr3_length: 11; cdr3_nt: TGTGCCAGCAGCCGGTCAGGTGAAGCTTTCTTT; cdr3_aa: CASSRSGEAFF
j_call: TRBJ1-1; v_call: TRBV12-3/TRBV12-4; d_call: .; clone_size: few; cdr3_length: 14; cdr3_nt: TGTGCCAGCAGTTTTCGGGGATTATTCACTGAAGCTTTCTTT; cdr3_aa: CASSFRGLFTEAFF
j_call: TRBJ2-2; v_call: TRBV19; d_call: .; clone_size: .; cdr3_length: 12; cdr3_nt: TGTGCCAGTAATCAGAACACCGGGGAGCTGTTTTTT; cdr3_aa: CASNQNTGELFF
j_call: TRBJ1-5; v_call: TRBV19; d_call: .; clone_size: few; cdr3_length: 15; cdr3_nt: TGTGCCAGTAGTATCCAGGGATATAGCAATCAGCCCCAGCATTTT; cdr3_aa: CASSIQGYSNQPQHF
j_call: TRBJ1-4; v_call: TRBV5-5; d_call: .; clone_size: few; cdr3_length: 15; cdr3_nt: TGTGCCAGCAGCCCCGGGACGGCAACTAATGAAAAACTGTTTTTT; cdr3_aa: CASSPGTATNEKLFF
j_call: TRBJ2-2; v_call: TRBV24-1; d_call: .; clone_size: .; cdr3_length: 17; cdr3_nt: TGTGCCACCAGTGACCCTAATTGGGGGGCGTACACCGGGGAGCTGTTTTTT; cdr3_aa: CATSDPNWGAYTGELFF
j_call: TRBJ2-1; v_call: TRBV9; d_call: .; clone_size: .; cdr3_length: 14; cdr3_nt: TGTGCCAGCAGCGTATCGGATGGGGGGAATGAGCAGTTCTTC; cdr3_aa: CASSVSDGGNEQFF
j_call: TRBJ2-7; v_call: TRBV28; d_call: .; clone_size: many; cdr3_length: 11; cdr3_nt: TGTGCCAGCAGTTCCCCCATGGAGCAGTACTTC; cdr3_aa: CASSSPMEQYF
j_call: TRBJ2-3; v_call: TRBV6-2/TRBV6-3; d_call: .; clone_size: few; cdr3_length: 16; cdr3_nt: TGTGCCAGCAGTTCACACTATACGCTAACAACAGATACGCAGTATTTT; cdr3_aa: CASSSHYTLTTDTQYF
j_call: TRBJ1-6; v_call: TRBV5-1; d_call: .; clone_size: few; cdr3_length: 16; cdr3_nt: TGCGCCAGCAGCTTGGGAGAGGTGGGGGCTGGCTCACCCCTCCACTTT; cdr3_aa: CASSLGEVGAGSPLHF
j_call: TRBJ1-2; v_call: TRBV7-9; d_call: .; clone_size: many; cdr3_length: 13; cdr3_nt: TGTGCCAGCAGCTTCGACAGTGGGTATGGCTACACCTTC; cdr3_aa: CASSFDSGYGYTF
j_call: TRBJ1-1; v_call: TRBV6-2/TRBV6-3; d_call: .; clone_size: .; cdr3_length: 14; cdr3_nt: TGTGCCAGGGTCGGGCTCTTGTCGAACACTAAAGCTTTCTTT; cdr3_aa: CARVGLLSNTKAFF
j_call: TRBJ2-7; v_call: TRBV7-9; d_call: .; clone_size: few; cdr3_length: 15; cdr3_nt: TGTGCCAGCAGCTCCTGGGGCCAGTTCCTCTACGAGCAGTACTTC; cdr3_aa: CASSSWGQFLYEQYF
j_call: TRBJ2-1; v_call: TRBV7-9; d_call: TRBD1; clone_size: .; cdr3_length: 15; cdr3_nt: TGTGCCAGCAGCTTCCTCGGACAGGGCTACAATGAGCAGTTCTTC; cdr3_aa: CASSFLGQGYNEQFF
j_call: TRBJ1-2; v_call: TRBV21-1; d_call: .; clone_size: many; cdr3_length: 16; cdr3_nt: TGTGCCAGCAGCAAAAATAAGGGGAACGGCCGTCACGGCTACACCTTC; cdr3_aa: CASSKNKGNGRHGYTF
j_call: TRBJ2-5; v_call: TRBV3-1; d_call: TRBD2; clone_size: many; cdr3_length: 14; cdr3_nt: TGTGCCAGCGGGACTAGCGGGGGTTCAAGGACCCAGTACTTC; cdr3_aa: CASGTSGGSRTQYF